This is a list of T cell receptor beta chains from one sample in a study of beta chain features in type 1 diabetes. TCRdb's copy holds only in-frame clones and misses some; the assay was immunoSEQ multiplex PCR. Of 200,000 to 250,000 clones in the sample, approximately 11% were seen once. The sequencing input was central memory CD4+ T cells from blood. Receptors were obtained from a young man in good health. The CDR3 runs from the conserved cysteine through the conserved F or W. Each record gives: V gene, D gene, J gene, clone size, CDR3 DNA, CDR3 protein. The D gene is left open where the match is weak. Only part of the rows carry a size: once, few, many, or a class if the clone is expanded.

V: TRBV5-5
D: TRBD2
J: TRBJ2-2
size: many
DNA: TGTGCCAGCAGCTTCCCCGCGCCGACTAGCGCCGCGAACACCGGGGAGCTGTTTTTT
CDR3: CASSFPAPTSAANTGELFF

V: TRBV5-4
D: -
J: TRBJ2-7
size: many
DNA: TGTGCCAGCAGCCGTGACTACTACGAGCAGTACTTC
CDR3: CASSRDYYEQYF

V: TRBV30
D: TRBD1
J: TRBJ2-7
size: few
DNA: TGTGCCTGGGGCCGGGACAGGGCTATTGAGCAGTACTTC
CDR3: CAWGRDRAIEQYF

V: TRBV7-9
D: TRBD1
J: TRBJ2-1
size: -
DNA: TGTGCCAGCAGCCTCGACAGGGGGCGAACGTATGAGCAGTTCTTC
CDR3: CASSLDRGRTYEQFF

V: TRBV7-9
D: -
J: TRBJ1-1
size: few
DNA: TGTGCCAGCAGCACCAGGGTTGAGGCTGAAGCTTTCTTT
CDR3: CASSTRVEAEAFF

V: TRBV7-2
D: -
J: TRBJ2-5
size: few
DNA: TGTGCCAGCAGCTACTGGGGGGTAGAGACCCAGTACTTC
CDR3: CASSYWGVETQYF

V: TRBV15
D: -
J: TRBJ2-2
size: -
DNA: TGTGCCACCAGCAGAGATATGATAGGTTTATCGAACACCGGGGAGCTGTTTTTT
CDR3: CATSRDMIGLSNTGELFF

V: TRBV11-2
D: -
J: TRBJ2-1
size: -
DNA: TGTGCCAGCAGCTTGGGACGGTACAATGAGCAGTTCTTC
CDR3: CASSLGRYNEQFF

V: TRBV6-6
D: -
J: TRBJ2-5
size: -
DNA: TGTGCCAGCAGTCAGGGAGCAGAGACCCAGTACTTC
CDR3: CASSQGAETQYF

V: TRBV6-1
D: -
J: TRBJ1-5
size: few
DNA: TGTGCCAGCAGTGAAGCGCCGCAGCCCCAGCATTTT
CDR3: CASSEAPQPQHF

V: TRBV25-1
D: TRBD2
J: TRBJ2-5
size: -
DNA: TGTGCCAGCAGTGAATATAGCGGGAGTGAGACCCAGTACTTC
CDR3: CASSEYSGSETQYF

V: TRBV5-1
D: TRBD2
J: TRBJ2-3
size: few
DNA: TGCGCCAGCAGCTTGCCTAGCGGACCCACAGATACGCAGTATTTT
CDR3: CASSLPSGPTDTQYF

V: TRBV9
D: -
J: TRBJ2-2
size: few
DNA: TGTGCCAGCAGCGTAGCTGGGGCCACCATCACCGGGGAGCTGTTTTTT
CDR3: CASSVAGATITGELFF

V: TRBV9
D: TRBD1
J: TRBJ2-1
size: -
DNA: TGTGCCAGCAGCGTATTAGGACAGGGTACCAATGAGCAGTTCTTC
CDR3: CASSVLGQGTNEQFF

V: TRBV27
D: -
J: TRBJ2-5
size: -
DNA: TGTGCCAGCAGCCTAGGACTGGCTTGGACCCAGTACTTC
CDR3: CASSLGLAWTQYF

V: TRBV29-1
D: TRBD1
J: TRBJ1-1
size: -
DNA: TGCAGCGTTGAAGATATAGGGACAGCCGAAGCTTTCTTT
CDR3: CSVEDIGTAEAFF

V: TRBV7-2
D: -
J: TRBJ1-4
size: -
DNA: TGTGCCAGCAGCTTAGCGCTAATGACGGATGAAAAACTGTTTTTT
CDR3: CASSLALMTDEKLFF

V: TRBV7-2
D: TRBD1
J: TRBJ1-1
size: few
DNA: TGTGCCAGCAGTTACCCGGGACAGGCTGGAGGCACTGAAGCTTTCTTT
CDR3: CASSYPGQAGGTEAFF

V: TRBV7-6
D: -
J: TRBJ2-1
size: few
DNA: TGTGCCAGCAGCTTAGCGGGGAGCGATGAGCAGTTCTTC
CDR3: CASSLAGSDEQFF

V: TRBV2
D: -
J: TRBJ2-3
size: -
DNA: TGTGCCAGCACCGGAGAGCTAGTCCCCACAGATACGCAGTATTTT
CDR3: CASTGELVPTDTQYF

V: TRBV28
D: -
J: TRBJ2-1
size: -
DNA: TGTGCCAGCAGTCCCGTCCTCGGACTTTCCGGCAATGAGCAGTTCTTC
CDR3: CASSPVLGLSGNEQFF

V: TRBV30
D: -
J: TRBJ2-5
size: few
DNA: TGTGCCTGGAGTACCGGGACCTGGGGAGAGACCCAGTACTTC
CDR3: CAWSTGTWGETQYF

V: TRBV5-1
D: TRBD2
J: TRBJ2-3
size: -
DNA: TGCGCCAGCAGCTTAAGCGGGACTAGCACAGATACGCAGTATTTT
CDR3: CASSLSGTSTDTQYF

V: TRBV19
D: TRBD1
J: TRBJ2-5
size: -
DNA: TGTGCCAGTAGTCAGGGGGCTCGGGAGACCCAGTACTTC
CDR3: CASSQGARETQYF

V: TRBV30
D: -
J: TRBJ1-5
size: few
DNA: TGTGCCTGGAGTTGGCCAAATAGCAATCAGCCCCAGCATTTT
CDR3: CAWSWPNSNQPQHF

V: TRBV19
D: -
J: TRBJ2-5
size: few
DNA: TGTGCCAGTAGTAACGGGGGATCGGAAGAGACCCAGTACTTC
CDR3: CASSNGGSEETQYF

V: TRBV30
D: -
J: TRBJ1-2
size: few
DNA: TGTGCCCTCCGTGGCTACACCTTC
CDR3: CALRGYTF

V: TRBV29-1
D: -
J: TRBJ1-5
size: -
DNA: TGCAGCGTTGCTGGCAGGGAACGACAGCCCCAGCATTTT
CDR3: CSVAGRERQPQHF

V: TRBV30
D: TRBD2
J: TRBJ2-1
size: few
DNA: TGTGCCTGGAGAGGAGGTCTAGCGGGAGGTATTGGTCACAATGAGCAGTTCTTC
CDR3: CAWRGGLAGGIGHNEQFF

V: TRBV5-1
D: TRBD2
J: TRBJ2-7
size: -
DNA: TGCGCCAGCAGCTTGGATGGGACTAGGGGAAGGGAGCAGTACTTC
CDR3: CASSLDGTRGREQYF

V: TRBV14
D: -
J: TRBJ1-5
size: -
DNA: TGTGCCAGCAGCCAAGAGGCCGGAGCGGCCCAGCATTTT
CDR3: CASSQEAGAAQHF

V: TRBV2
D: -
J: TRBJ1-1
size: few
DNA: TGTGCCAGCAGTGAAGTGCAGGGCGAGGCTGAAGCTTTCTTT
CDR3: CASSEVQGEAEAFF

V: TRBV21-1
D: -
J: TRBJ2-6
size: few
DNA: TGTGCCAGCAGCAAAGACAGGTCTGGGGCCAACGTCCTGACTTTC
CDR3: CASSKDRSGANVLTF

V: TRBV29-1
D: -
J: TRBJ2-7
size: -
DNA: TGCAGCGTTGTGACAGGGCGGGGGCTCTACGAGCAGTACTTC
CDR3: CSVVTGRGLYEQYF

V: TRBV15
D: -
J: TRBJ1-1
size: -
DNA: TGTGCCACCCAAAGACAGACTCAATATGGGGAAGCTTTCTTT
CDR3: CATQRQTQYGEAFF

V: TRBV7-2
D: TRBD2
J: TRBJ2-7
size: few
DNA: TGTGCCAGCAGCTTAAATCTAGCGGCCGAGCAGTACTTC
CDR3: CASSLNLAAEQYF

V: TRBV10-3
D: -
J: TRBJ2-7
size: -
DNA: TGTGCCATCAGGGAAGCGGGCACGGACTACGAGCAGTACTTC
CDR3: CAIREAGTDYEQYF

V: TRBV11-2
D: TRBD2
J: TRBJ2-4
size: -
DNA: TGTGCCAGCAGCCCTTCGACTAGCGGGAGCGGGATAGCGTACTTC
CDR3: CASSPSTSGSGIAYF

V: TRBV27
D: TRBD1
J: TRBJ1-2
size: -
DNA: TGTGCCAGCAGCCGGGACAGGGGGCTCGCTGGCTACACCTTC
CDR3: CASSRDRGLAGYTF

V: TRBV19
D: TRBD2
J: TRBJ2-1
size: -
DNA: TGTGCCAGTAGTATACGGCGGGGGGCCATCTACAATGAGCAGTTCTTC
CDR3: CASSIRRGAIYNEQFF

V: TRBV7-2
D: -
J: TRBJ1-1
size: few
DNA: TGTGCCAGCAGCTTAGCTGGCGCTGTGAACACTGAAGCTTTCTTT
CDR3: CASSLAGAVNTEAFF